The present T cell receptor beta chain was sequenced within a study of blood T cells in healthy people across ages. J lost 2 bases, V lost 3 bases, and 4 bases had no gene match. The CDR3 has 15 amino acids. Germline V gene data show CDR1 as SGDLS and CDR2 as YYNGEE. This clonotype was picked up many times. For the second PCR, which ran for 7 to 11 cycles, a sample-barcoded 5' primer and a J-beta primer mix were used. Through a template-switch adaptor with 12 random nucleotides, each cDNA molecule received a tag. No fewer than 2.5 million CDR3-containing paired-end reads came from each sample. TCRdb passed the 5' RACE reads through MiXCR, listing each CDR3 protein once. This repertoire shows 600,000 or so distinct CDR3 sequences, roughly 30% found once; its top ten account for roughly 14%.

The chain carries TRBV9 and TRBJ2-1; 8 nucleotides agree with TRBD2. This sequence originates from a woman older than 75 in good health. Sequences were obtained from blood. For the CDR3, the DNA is TGTGCCAGCAGCGCGTTAGCGGGGCCCTACAATGAGCAGTTCTTC. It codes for CASSALAGPYNEQFF. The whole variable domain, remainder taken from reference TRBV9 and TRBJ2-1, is DSGVTQTPKHLITATGQRVTLRCSPRSGDLSVYWYQQSLDQGLQFLIQYYNGEERAKGNILERFSAQQFPDLHSELNLSSLELGDSALYFCASSALAGPYNEQFFGPGTRLTVL.